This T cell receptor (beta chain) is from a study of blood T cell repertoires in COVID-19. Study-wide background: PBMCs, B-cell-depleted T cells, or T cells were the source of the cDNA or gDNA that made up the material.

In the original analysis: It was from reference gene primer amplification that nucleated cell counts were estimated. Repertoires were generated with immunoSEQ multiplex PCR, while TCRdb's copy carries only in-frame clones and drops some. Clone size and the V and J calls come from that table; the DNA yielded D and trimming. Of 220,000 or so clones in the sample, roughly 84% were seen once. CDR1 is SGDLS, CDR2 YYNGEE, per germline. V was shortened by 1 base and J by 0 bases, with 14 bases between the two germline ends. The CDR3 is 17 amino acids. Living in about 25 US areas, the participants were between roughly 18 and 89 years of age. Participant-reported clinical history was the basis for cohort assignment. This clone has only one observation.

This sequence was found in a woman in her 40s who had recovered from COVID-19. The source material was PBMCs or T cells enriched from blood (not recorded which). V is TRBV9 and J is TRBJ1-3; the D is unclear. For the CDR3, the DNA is TGTGCCAGCAGCGTAAAAGGCCCCGGGTCCTCTGGAAACACCATATATTTT. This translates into CASSVKGPGSSGNTIYF.